This entry lists 24 T cell receptor beta chains sequenced from one sample in a study of OX40 agonist ivuxolimab in advanced cancers. Measured with immunoSEQ multiplex PCR; TCRdb has only the in-frame clones, and not every one. The top ten hold 1.5% to 2% of the sample, which has tens of thousands of clones, around 80% seen once. This specimen was CD4+ or CD8+ T cells sorted from blood, taken in a trial of the OX40 agonist ivuxolimab. The receptors were gathered from an adult with an advanced solid tumor such as melanoma, head and neck, liver or kidney cancer.

The chain links TRBV15 to TRBJ2-5, with D tentatively TRBD1 (5 bases). Between the trimmed V and J ends, which lost 1 base and 5 bases, there was a span of 14 bases. The CDR3 is 15 amino acids. CDR1 and CDR2 from the germline V gene are LNHNV and YYDKDF (reference sequence). The CDR3 loop is CATSRVRREGETQYF. The CDR3 DNA reads as TGTGCCACCAGCAGAGTCCGCAGGGAAGGGGAGACCCAGTACTTC.

The chain carries TRBV7-8 and TRBJ1-4, with D tentatively TRBD1 (5 bases). This CDR3 comprises 16 residues. Deletions cut 2 bases from V and 10 bases from J, with 20 bases between. Germline lookup yields CDR1 SGHVS and CDR2 FQNEAQ. CDR3 bases: TGTGCCAGCAGCTTACGGGCCGGCGAACACGGGGGAAAACTGTTTTTT. This codes for CASSLRAGEHGGKLFF.

To note about this clone: This sample also contains other DNA sequences that code for the same CDR3. This chain connects TRBV28 to TRBJ1-5; D gene ambiguous. V shed 6 bases and J shed 0 bases, with 9 bases lying between them. CDR1 is MDHEN, CDR2 SYDVKM, per germline. This CDR3 comprises 14 residues. The CDR3 protein is CASRGPYSNQPQHF. The CDR3 coding sequence is TGTGCCAGCAGGGGTCCGTATAGCAATCAGCCCCAGCATTTT.

The J gene is TRBJ1-4, the V gene TRBV19; a weak D match, TRBD1 (6 bases). Germline assignment: CDR1 LNHDA and CDR2 SQIVND (reference sequence). The CDR3 has 17 residues. The germline V and J ends were trimmed by 5 bases and 7 bases, with 23 bases remaining between them. The DNA for the CDR3 is TGTGCCAGTAGTTCGCCCTCTGACAGGCGCCGGAGTGAAAAACTGTTTTTT. As protein: CASSSPSDRRRSEKLFF.

The J gene is TRBJ1-4, the V gene TRBV11-2, with 7 bases identical to TRBD1. V lost 4 bases to trimming and J lost 2 bases; unmatched junction nucleotides: 16. CDR1 SGHAT and CDR2 FQNNGV come from the germline V gene. The CDR3 consists of 19 residues. As DNA, the CDR3 is TGTGCCAGCAGCTCCCCCCCCGGGAGGAGGGGGCATACTAATGAAAAACTGTTTTTT. This codes for CASSSPPGRRGHTNEKLFF.

The chain links TRBV7-2 to TRBJ2-7, with D unclear. This CDR3 contains 13 residues. The V gene's germline CDR1 is SGHTA and CDR2 FQGNSA. V lost 5 bases and J 3 bases, leaving 11 bases between the germline ends. Written as DNA, the CDR3 is TGTGCCAGCAGCCAGTTCCACGGCTACGAGCAGTACTTC. Protein sequence: CASSQFHGYEQYF.

The chain recombines TRBV19 with TRBJ2-7; perhaps TRBD2 as D (5 bases). The CDR3 contains 13 residues. Germline CDR1 LNHDA, CDR2 SQIVND (reference sequence). Trimming pared 4 bases from V and 3 bases from J, leaving 10 bases between. This CDR3 is CASSTEGYYEQYF. The CDR3 coding sequence is TGTGCCAGTAGTACCGAGGGTTACTACGAGCAGTACTTC. The complete variable domain, with remaining parts taken from reference TRBV19 and TRBJ2-7, reads DGGITQSPKYLFRKEGQNVTLSCEQNLNHDAMYWYRQDPGQGLRLIYYSQIVNDFQKGDIAEGYSVSREKKESFPLTVTSAQKNPTAFYLCASSTEGYYEQYFGPGTRLTVT.

The V and J genes are TRBV5-4 and TRBJ1-6; D remains ambiguous. CDR1 is SGHNT and CDR2 is YYREEE in the germline V gene (reference sequence). The CDR3 is made up of 15 amino acids. The V end lost 1 base, the J end lost 10 bases, and 15 bases lay between the germline ends. CDR3 loop: CASSLPGVAGSPLHF. Written as DNA, the CDR3 is TGTGCCAGCAGCTTGCCTGGCGTCGCTGGATCACCCCTCCACTTT.

This clone is classed as medium-sized. The chain joins TRBV6-1 to TRBJ1-2; no firm D call. This CDR3 has 14 amino acids. V was trimmed by 10 bases and J by 3 bases, leaving 18 bases between them. CDR1 is MNHNS and CDR2 is SASEGT in the germline V gene. The CDR3, as DNA: TGTGCCACCTTCCCGGGATTACGAGACTATGGCTACACCTTC. Amino acids: CATFPGLRDYGYTF.

This clone was recorded once. This chain uses TRBV15 with TRBJ2-3; 11 bases fit TRBD2. Trimming cost V 3 bases and J 3 bases; bases outside gene matches: 5. Germline V gene lookup returns CDR1 LNHNV and CDR2 YYDKDF (reference sequence). The length of the CDR3 is 16 residues. CDR3 sequence reads: CATSSIPSGGTDTQYF. The CDR3, as DNA: TGTGCCACCAGCAGTATACCTAGCGGGGGGACAGATACGCAGTATTTT.

The genes are TRBV29-1 and TRBJ2-3; D remains ambiguous. The CDR3 runs 15 residues. Germline CDR1 SQVTM, CDR2 ANQGSEA. Deletions cut 6 bases from V and 0 bases from J, with 16 bases between. CDR3: CSVTSGSMSTDTQYF. CDR3 DNA sequence: TGCAGCGTCACTTCCGGCTCTATGAGCACAGATACGCAGTATTTT.

This clone came up once. The chain recombines TRBV27 with TRBJ2-7; the D gene is possibly TRBD1 (5 bases). Trimming removed 4 bases at V and 2 bases at J, with 15 bases between. There are 15 residues in the CDR3. Per the germline V gene, CDR1 is MNHEY and CDR2 is SMNVEV (reference sequence). CDR3 sequence (DNA): TGTGCCAGCAGTTCATCGGTGGCAGGGCCCTACGAGCAGTACTTC. This encodes CASSSSVAGPYEQYF.

This chain links TRBV4-1 with TRBJ2-5, with D perhaps assigned TRBD1 or TRBD2 (5 bases each). The CDR3 runs 16 residues. Germline loops: CDR1 MGHRA, CDR2 YSYEKL. V lost 1 base to trimming and J lost 7 bases, with 19 bases between them. CDR3 in DNA: TGCGCCAGCAGCCAAGTATCGGGACGAAGGGCCGGGACCCAGTACTTC. This gives the protein CASSQVSGRRAGTQYF.

This chain uses TRBV4-2 with TRBJ1-2; D gene ambiguous. V was pared by 0 bases and J by 5 bases, with 13 bases between. Germline V gives CDR1 LGHNA, CDR2 YNFKEQ. The CDR3 has 15 residues. CDR3 sequence reads: CASSQEAGPRYGYTF. In DNA, the CDR3 is TGTGCCAGCAGCCAAGAGGCCGGGCCCAGATATGGCTACACCTTC.

The rearrangement joins TRBV4-3 to TRBJ2-7; TRBD1 matches 11 bases. Germline CDR1 is LGHNA and CDR2 is YSLEER. The CDR3 contains 17 residues. V shed 0 bases and J 4 bases; nucleotides not matched to a gene: 8. CDR3 sequence (DNA): TGCGCCAGCAGCCAAGATGGCCGGACAGGGGGCATTTACGAGCAGTACTTC. Amino acids: CASSQDGRTGGIYEQYF.

This clone came up once. The chain joins TRBV2 to TRBJ1-2; tentatively, D is TRBD1 (5 bases). CDR1 and CDR2 from the germline V gene are SNHLY and FYNNEI. The V end lost 6 bases, the J end lost 4 bases, and 15 bases lay between the germline ends. The length of the CDR3 is 14 residues. The CDR3 DNA reads TGTGCCAGCAGCTACTCGGGACCGACCTATGGCTACACCTTC. Encoded protein: CASSYSGPTYGYTF.

The chain has TRBV25-1 and TRBJ1-6, with no clear D. CDR1 MGHDK and CDR2 SYGVNS come from the germline V gene. CDR3 length: 14 amino acids. The V gene lost 2 bases and the J gene lost 7 bases, with 9 bases spanning the gap. In DNA, the CDR3 is TGTGCCAGCAGTGAACGCAGGAGAAATTCACCCCTCCACTTT. Translating gives CASSERRRNSPLHF.

The J gene is TRBJ2-7, the V gene TRBV11-3; no definite D call. The CDR3 contains 12 residues. The germline V and J ends were trimmed by 2 bases and 3 bases, with 5 bases remaining between them. Germline V gene lookup returns CDR1 SGHNT and CDR2 YENEEA. CDR3 coding DNA: TGTGCCAGCAGCTTAAACCGCTACGAGCAGTACTTC. The encoded protein is CASSLNRYEQYF.

In nucleotides, the CDR3 is TGTGCCAGCAGTTTATCCGCGGGAGGGGAAGGGGGAGACATTCAGTACTTC. Encoded protein: CASSLSAGGEGGDIQYF. This chain joins TRBV28 and TRBJ2-4, with 9 bases lining up with TRBD2. Germline V gene lookup returns CDR1 MDHEN and CDR2 SYDVKM. The length of the CDR3 is 17 residues. The V gene end was trimmed by 1 base and the J gene end by 8 bases; junction bases not matched to a gene: 12.

The J gene is TRBJ1-2, the V gene TRBV11-2, with unresolved D. V lost 3 bases and J 2 bases, leaving 7 bases between the germline ends. CDR3 size: 13 residues. Germline V gene sequence: CDR1 SGHAT, CDR2 FQNNGV. CDR3 coding DNA: TGTGCCAGCAGCTTTACAGCCAACTATGGCTACACCTTC. This translates into CASSFTANYGYTF.

V and J are TRBV4-2 and TRBJ2-5; D is possibly TRBD1 (6 bases). Per germline, CDR1 LGHNA and CDR2 YNFKEQ. This CDR3 is built from 14 residues. The germline V and J ends were trimmed by 3 bases and 2 bases, with 10 bases remaining between them. As DNA, the CDR3 is TGTGCCAGCAGCCAGACAGGTTTTCAAGAGACCCAGTACTTC. As protein: CASSQTGFQETQYF.

The CDR3 is CASSFGILETQYF. CDR3 nucleotides: TGTGCCAGCAGTTTTGGAATACTAGAGACCCAGTACTTC. The chain joins TRBV28 to TRBJ2-5; unclear D gene. Germline V gene data show CDR1 as MDHEN and CDR2 as SYDVKM. V dropped 3 bases and J dropped 4 bases, with 9 bases sitting between them. The CDR3 sequence is 13 residues long.

The chain uses TRBV30 and TRBJ1-3; D ambiguous. The germline CDR1 and CDR2 sequences are GTSNPN and SVGIG (reference sequence). V shed 5 bases and J shed 0 bases, with 11 bases lying between them. The CDR3 runs 14 residues. The chain's CDR3 is CAWRSDYSGNTIYF. The CDR3 DNA is TGTGCCTGGCGTAGTGACTACTCTGGAAACACCATATATTTT.

The chain couples TRBV18 to TRBJ1-3; no clear D. The CDR3 sequence is 17 residues long. The germline V gene has CDR1 KGHSH and CDR2 LQKENI. Trimming took off 1 base at V and 2 bases at J, with 15 bases between the two ends. The CDR3 reads CASSPRGLEGAGNTIYF. The CDR3 bases are TGTGCCAGCTCACCACGCGGTCTTGAGGGCGCTGGAAACACCATATATTTT.